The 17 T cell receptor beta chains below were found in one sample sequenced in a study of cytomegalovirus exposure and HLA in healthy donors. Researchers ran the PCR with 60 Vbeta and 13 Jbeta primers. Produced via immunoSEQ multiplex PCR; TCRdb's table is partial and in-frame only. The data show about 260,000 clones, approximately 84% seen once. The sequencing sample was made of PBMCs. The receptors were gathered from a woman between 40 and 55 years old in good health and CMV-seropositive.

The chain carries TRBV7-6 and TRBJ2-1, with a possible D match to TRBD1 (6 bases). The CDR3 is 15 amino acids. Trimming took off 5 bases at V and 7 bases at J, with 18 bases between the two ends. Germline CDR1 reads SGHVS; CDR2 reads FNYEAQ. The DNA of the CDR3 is TGTGCCAGCAGCCCCTCCGAGCTGCAGGGGAATGAGCAGTTCTTC. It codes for CASSPSELQGNEQFF.

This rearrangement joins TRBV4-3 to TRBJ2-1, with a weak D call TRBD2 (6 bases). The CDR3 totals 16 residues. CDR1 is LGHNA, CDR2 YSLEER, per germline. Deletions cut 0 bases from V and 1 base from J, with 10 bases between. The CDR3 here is CASSQDGTLSYNEQFF. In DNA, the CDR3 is TGCGCCAGCAGCCAAGATGGGACTCTATCCTACAATGAGCAGTTCTTC.

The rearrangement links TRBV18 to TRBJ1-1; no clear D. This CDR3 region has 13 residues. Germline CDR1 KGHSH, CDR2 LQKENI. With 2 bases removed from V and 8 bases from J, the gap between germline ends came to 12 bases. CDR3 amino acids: CASSPDVAGEAFF. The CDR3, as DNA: TGTGCCAGCTCACCAGACGTGGCCGGGGAAGCTTTCTTT.

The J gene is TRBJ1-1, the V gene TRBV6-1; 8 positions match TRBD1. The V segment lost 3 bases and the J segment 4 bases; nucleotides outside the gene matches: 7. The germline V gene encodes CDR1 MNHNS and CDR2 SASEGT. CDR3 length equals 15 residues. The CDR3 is CASSDGSQGGTEAFF. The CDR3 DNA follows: TGTGCCAGCAGTGACGGTTCACAGGGGGGCACTGAAGCTTTCTTT.

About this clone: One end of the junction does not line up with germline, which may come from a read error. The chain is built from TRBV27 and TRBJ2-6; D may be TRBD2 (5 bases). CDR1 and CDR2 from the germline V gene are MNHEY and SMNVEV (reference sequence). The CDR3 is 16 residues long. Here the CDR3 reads CASSLSSLLRANGLTF. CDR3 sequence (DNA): TGTGCCAGCAGTTTATCCTCTTTGCTGAGGGCCAACGGCCTGACTTTC.

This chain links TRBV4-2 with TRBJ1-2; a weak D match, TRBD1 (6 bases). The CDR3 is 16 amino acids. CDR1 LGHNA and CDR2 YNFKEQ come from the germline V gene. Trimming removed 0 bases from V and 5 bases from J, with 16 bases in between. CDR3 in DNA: TGTGCCAGCAGCCAAGAGCTCCAGGGGTTTATGTATGGCTACACCTTC. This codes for CASSQELQGFMYGYTF.

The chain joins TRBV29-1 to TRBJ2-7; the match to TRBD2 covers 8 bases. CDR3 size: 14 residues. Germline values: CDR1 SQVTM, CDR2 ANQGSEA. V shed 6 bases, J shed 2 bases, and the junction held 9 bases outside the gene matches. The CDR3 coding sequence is TGCAGCGTCGGAGCACGGGAGGGGGCCTACGAGCAGTACTTC. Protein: CSVGAREGAYEQYF.

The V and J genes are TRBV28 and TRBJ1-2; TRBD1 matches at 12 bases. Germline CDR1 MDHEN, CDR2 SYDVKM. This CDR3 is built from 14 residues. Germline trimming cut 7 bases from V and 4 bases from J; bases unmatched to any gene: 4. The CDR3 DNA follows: TGTGCCAGCACCCAGGGACAGGGGGCCTATGGCTACACCTTC. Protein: CASTQGQGAYGYTF.

DNA of the CDR3: TGTGCCAGCAGCGTCGGTATGACGGGGACTGGCACAGATACGCAGTATTTT. Its protein is CASSVGMTGTGTDTQYF. The chain uses TRBV9 and TRBJ2-3; perhaps TRBD2 as D (6 bases). CDR1 is SGDLS and CDR2 is YYNGEE in the germline V gene. The CDR3 has 17 amino acids. V was trimmed by 2 bases and J by 1 base, leaving 17 bases between them.

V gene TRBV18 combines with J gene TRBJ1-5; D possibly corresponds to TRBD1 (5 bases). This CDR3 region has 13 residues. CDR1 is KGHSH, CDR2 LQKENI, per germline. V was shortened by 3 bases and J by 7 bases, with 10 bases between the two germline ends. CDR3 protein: CASSPVDRQPQHF. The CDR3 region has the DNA TGTGCCAGCTCACCCGTCGACAGACAGCCCCAGCATTTT. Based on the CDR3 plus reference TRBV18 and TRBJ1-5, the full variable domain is NAGVMQNPRHLVRRRGQEARLRCSPMKGHSHVYWYRQLPEEGLKFMVYLQKENIIDESGMPKERFSAEFPKEGPSILRIQQVVRGDSAAYFCASSPVDRQPQHFGDGTRLSIL.

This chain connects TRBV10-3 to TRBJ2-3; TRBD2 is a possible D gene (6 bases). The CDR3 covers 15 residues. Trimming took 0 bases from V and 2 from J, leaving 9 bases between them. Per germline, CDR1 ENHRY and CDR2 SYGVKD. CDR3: CAISESGTLTDTQYF. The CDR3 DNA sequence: TGTGCCATCAGTGAGTCGGGGACTCTCACAGATACGCAGTATTTT.

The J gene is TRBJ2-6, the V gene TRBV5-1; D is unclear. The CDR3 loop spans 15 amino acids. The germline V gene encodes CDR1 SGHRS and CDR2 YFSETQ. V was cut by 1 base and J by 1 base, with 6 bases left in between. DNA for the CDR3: TGCGCCAGCAGCTTGTTGGAGTCTGGGGCCAACGTCCTGACTTTC. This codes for CASSLLESGANVLTF.

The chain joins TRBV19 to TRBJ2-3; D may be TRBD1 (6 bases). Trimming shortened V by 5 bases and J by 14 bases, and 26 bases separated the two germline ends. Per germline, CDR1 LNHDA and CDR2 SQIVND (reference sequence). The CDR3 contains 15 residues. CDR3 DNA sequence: TGTGCCAGTAGTCGTTTACATACAGGGATCGTGCCGTGGTATTTT. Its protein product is CASSRLHTGIVPWYF.

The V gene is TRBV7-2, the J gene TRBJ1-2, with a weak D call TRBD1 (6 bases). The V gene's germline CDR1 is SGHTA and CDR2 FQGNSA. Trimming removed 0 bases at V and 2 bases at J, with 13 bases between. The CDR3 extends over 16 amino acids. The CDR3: CASSLAADRINYGYTF. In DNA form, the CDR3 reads TGTGCCAGCAGCTTAGCAGCAGACAGGATAAACTATGGCTACACCTTC.

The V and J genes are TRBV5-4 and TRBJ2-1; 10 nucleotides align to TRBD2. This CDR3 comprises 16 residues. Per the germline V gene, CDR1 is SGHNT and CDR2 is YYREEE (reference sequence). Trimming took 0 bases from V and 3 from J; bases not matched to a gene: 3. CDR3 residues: CASSLGTSGHYNEQFF. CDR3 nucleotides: TGTGCCAGCAGCTTGGGGACTAGCGGACACTACAATGAGCAGTTCTTC.

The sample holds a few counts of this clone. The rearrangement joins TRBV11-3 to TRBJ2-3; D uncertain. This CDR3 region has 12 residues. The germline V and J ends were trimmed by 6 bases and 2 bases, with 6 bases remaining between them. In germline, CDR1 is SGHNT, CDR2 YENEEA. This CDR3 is CASSPNTDTQYF. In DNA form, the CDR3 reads TGTGCCAGCAGTCCCAACACAGATACGCAGTATTTT.

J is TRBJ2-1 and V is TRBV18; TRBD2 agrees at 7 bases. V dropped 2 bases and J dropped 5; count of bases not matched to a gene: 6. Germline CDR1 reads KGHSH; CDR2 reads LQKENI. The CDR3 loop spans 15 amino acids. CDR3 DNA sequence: TGTGCCAGCTCACCAGTGCTAGCGGACCACAATGAGCAGTTCTTC. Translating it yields CASSPVLADHNEQFF.